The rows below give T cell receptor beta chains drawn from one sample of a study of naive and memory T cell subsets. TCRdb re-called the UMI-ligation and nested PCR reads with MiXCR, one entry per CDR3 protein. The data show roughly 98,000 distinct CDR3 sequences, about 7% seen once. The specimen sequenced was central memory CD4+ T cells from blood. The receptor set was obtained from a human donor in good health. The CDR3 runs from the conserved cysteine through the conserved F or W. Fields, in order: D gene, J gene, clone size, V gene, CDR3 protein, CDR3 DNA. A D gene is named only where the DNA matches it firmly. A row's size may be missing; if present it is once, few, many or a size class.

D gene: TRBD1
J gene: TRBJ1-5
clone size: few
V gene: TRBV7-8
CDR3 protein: CASSLGQGNRDQPQHF
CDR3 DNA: TGTGCCAGCAGCTTAGGACAGGGGAATCGAGATCAGCCCCAGCATTTT

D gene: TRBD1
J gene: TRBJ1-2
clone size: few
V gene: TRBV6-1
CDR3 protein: CASNARGQGEPHYGYTF
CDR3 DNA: TGTGCCAGCAATGCGAGGGGACAGGGGGAGCCCCACTATGGCTACACCTTC

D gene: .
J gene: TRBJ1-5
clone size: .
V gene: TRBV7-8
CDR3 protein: CASSLETRVNQPQHF
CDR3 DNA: TGTGCCAGCAGCTTAGAAACTCGGGTCAATCAGCCCCAGCATTTT

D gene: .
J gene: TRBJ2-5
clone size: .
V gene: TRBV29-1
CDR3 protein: CSVTGTTKETQYF
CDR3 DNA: TGCAGCGTAACCGGGACAACAAAAGAGACCCAGTACTTC

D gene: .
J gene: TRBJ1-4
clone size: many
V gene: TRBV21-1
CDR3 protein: CARKTKRPEKLFF
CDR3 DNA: TGTGCCCGTAAAACAAAAAGGCCTGAAAAACTGTTTTTT

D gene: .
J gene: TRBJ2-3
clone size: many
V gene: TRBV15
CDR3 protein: CATSRDLASADTQYF
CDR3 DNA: TGTGCCACCAGCAGAGATCTAGCGTCGGCAGATACGCAGTATTTT

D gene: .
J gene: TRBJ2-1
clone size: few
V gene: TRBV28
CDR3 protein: CAITPPGPPYNEQFF
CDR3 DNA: TGTGCCATCACACCCCCGGGACCCCCCTACAATGAGCAGTTCTTC

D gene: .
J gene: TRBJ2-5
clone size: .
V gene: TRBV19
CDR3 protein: CASSVAGQQETQYF
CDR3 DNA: TGTGCCAGTAGTGTTGCAGGGCAACAAGAGACCCAGTACTTC

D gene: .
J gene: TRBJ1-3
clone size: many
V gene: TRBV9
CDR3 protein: CASSDTYLSGNTIYF
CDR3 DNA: TGTGCCAGCAGCGATACTTACCTCTCTGGAAACACCATATATTTT

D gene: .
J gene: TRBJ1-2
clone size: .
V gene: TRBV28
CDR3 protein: CASSLYRAPGYTF
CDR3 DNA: TGTGCCAGCAGTTTATACCGGGCTCCCGGCTACACCTTC

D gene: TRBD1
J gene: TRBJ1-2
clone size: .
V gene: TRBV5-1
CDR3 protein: CASRGQPGQVDGGYTF
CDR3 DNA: TGCGCCAGCAGGGGTCAACCGGGACAGGTTGATGGTGGCTACACCTTC

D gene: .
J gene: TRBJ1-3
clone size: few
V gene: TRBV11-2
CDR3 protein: CASSSQSSGNTIYF
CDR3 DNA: TGTGCCAGCAGCTCTCAGAGCTCTGGAAACACCATATATTTT